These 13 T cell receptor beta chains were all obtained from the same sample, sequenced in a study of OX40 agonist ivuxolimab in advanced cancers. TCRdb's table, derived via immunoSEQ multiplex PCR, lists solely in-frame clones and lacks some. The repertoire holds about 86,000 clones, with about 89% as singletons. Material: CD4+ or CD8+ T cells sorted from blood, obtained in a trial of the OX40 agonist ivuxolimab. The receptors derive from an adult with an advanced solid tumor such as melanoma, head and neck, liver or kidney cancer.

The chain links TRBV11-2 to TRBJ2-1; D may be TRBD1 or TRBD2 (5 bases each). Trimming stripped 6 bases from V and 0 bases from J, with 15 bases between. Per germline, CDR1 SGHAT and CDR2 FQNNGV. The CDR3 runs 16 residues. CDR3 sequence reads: CASSFRGVPSYNEQFF. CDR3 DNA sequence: TGTGCCAGCAGTTTTAGGGGAGTTCCCTCCTACAATGAGCAGTTCTTC.

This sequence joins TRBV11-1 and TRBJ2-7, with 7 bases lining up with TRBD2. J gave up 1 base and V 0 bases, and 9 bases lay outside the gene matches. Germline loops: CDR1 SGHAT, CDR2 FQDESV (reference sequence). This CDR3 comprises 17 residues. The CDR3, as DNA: TGTGCCAGCAGCTTAGCTGGCCGGGGAGGGAGGTCCTACGAGCAGTACTTC. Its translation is CASSLAGRGGRSYEQYF.

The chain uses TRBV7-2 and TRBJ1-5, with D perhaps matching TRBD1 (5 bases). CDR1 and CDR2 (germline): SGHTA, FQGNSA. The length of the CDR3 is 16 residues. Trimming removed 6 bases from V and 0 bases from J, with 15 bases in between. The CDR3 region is CASRLLSGDSNQPQHF. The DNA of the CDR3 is TGTGCCAGCAGACTTCTTTCGGGGGATAGCAATCAGCCCCAGCATTTT. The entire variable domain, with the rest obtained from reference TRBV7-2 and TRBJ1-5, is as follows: GAGVSQSPSNKVTEKGKDVELRCDPISGHTALYWYRQSLGQGLEFLIYFQGNSAPDKSGLPSDRFSAERTGGSVSTLTIQRTQQEDSAVYLCASRLLSGDSNQPQHFGDGTRLSIL.

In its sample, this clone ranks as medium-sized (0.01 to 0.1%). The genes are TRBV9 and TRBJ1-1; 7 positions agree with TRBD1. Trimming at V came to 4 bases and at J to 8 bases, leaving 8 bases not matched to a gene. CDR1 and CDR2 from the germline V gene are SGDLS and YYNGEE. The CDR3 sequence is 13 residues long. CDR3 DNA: TGTGCCAGCAGCCAGGGGGGTCTACGAGAAGCTTTCTTT. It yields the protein CASSQGGLREAFF.

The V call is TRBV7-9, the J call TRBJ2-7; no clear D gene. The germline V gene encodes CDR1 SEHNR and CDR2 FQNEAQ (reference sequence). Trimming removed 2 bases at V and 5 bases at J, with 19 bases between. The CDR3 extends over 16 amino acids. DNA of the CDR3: TGTGCCAGCAGCTTACTGTCACCCGATCTTTCTCACGAGCAGTACTTC. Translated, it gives CASSLLSPDLSHEQYF.

In DNA, the CDR3 is TGCAGCGTTGAAGTTTGGCAGGGGGCCGACAATGAGCAGTTCTTC. Translating gives CSVEVWQGADNEQFF. V and J are TRBV29-1 and TRBJ2-1, with 8 bases that match TRBD1. The CDR3 is 15 residues long. Germline CDR1 SQVTM, CDR2 ANQGSEA. The V segment lost 1 base and the J segment 5 bases; nucleotides outside the gene matches: 7.

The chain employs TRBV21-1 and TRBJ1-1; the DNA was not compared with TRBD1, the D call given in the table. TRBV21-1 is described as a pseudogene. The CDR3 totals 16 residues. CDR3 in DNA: TGTGCCAGCAGCAAAACCCGACAGGGAATGAACACTGAAGCTTTCTTT. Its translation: CASSKTRQGMNTEAFF.

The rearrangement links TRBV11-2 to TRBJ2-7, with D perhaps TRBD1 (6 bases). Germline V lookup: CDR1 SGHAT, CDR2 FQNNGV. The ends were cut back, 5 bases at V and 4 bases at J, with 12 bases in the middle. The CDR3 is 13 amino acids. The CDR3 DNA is TGTGCCAGCAGCCCAGGGGTTTCTTACGAGCAGTACTTC. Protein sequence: CASSPGVSYEQYF.

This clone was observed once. This chain's CDR3 is CASSHWTASTDTQYF. CDR3 nucleotides: TGCGCCAGCAGCCATTGGACGGCTAGCACAGATACGCAGTATTTT. The V and J genes are TRBV5-1 and TRBJ2-3, with no clear D. The length of the CDR3 is 15 residues. CDR1 SGHRS and CDR2 YFSETQ come from the germline V gene. Deletions cut 4 bases from V and 0 bases from J, with 12 bases between.

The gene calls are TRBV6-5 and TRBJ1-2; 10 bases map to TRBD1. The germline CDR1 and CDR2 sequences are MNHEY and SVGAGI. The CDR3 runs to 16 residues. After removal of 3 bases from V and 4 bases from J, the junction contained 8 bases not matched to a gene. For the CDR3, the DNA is TGTGCCAGCAGTTATTCCTCGACAGGGGGCAGCTATGGCTACACCTTC. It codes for CASSYSSTGGSYGYTF.

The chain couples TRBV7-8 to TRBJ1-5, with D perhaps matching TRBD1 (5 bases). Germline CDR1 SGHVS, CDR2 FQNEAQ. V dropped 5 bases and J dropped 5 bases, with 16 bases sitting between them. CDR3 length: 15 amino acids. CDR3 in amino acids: CASSPRGMGDQPQHF. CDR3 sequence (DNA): TGTGCCAGCAGCCCGAGGGGAATGGGTGATCAGCCCCAGCATTTT.

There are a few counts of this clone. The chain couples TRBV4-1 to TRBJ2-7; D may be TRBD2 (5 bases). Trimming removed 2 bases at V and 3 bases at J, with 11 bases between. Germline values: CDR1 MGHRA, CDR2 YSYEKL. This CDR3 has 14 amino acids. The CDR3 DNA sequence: TGCGCCAGCAGCCAAATTCAGCGGAGCTACGAGCAGTACTTC. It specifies CASSQIQRSYEQYF.

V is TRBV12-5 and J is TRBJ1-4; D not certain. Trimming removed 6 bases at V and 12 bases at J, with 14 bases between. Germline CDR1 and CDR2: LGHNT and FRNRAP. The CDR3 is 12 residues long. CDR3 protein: CASGEKTGELFF. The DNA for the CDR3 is TGTGCTAGTGGGGAAAAGACTGGGGAACTGTTTTTT.